This T cell receptor (beta chain) appears in the sequencing data of a study of blood T cell repertoires in COVID-19. The wider study: Donors in the United States, Italy and Spain gave samples during acute or convalescent COVID-19. In each case, the material was cDNA or gDNA derived from T cells, B-cell-depleted T cells, or PBMCs.

Germline V gene sequence: CDR1 SGHRS, CDR2 YFSETQ. CDR3 length: 15 amino acids. The ends lost 5 bases at V and 2 bases at J; junction bases unmatched: 7. Per the original methods: For nucleated cells, counts were estimated from reference gene primer amplification. The repertoire was sequenced with immunoSEQ multiplex PCR; TCRdb's copy has only in-frame clones and lacks some. The D gene and trimming were derived from the DNA, and the V and J assignments and clone size from that table. Of under 95,000 clones listed, over 80% were seen once; the top ten hold over 3.5%. The chain has TRBV5-1 and TRBJ2-7; TRBD1 aligns across 10 bases. The sequenced material came from peripheral blood. This TCR was recovered from a woman aged 50 to 60 in a cohort sampled during active COVID-19. The CDR3 DNA sequence: TGCGCCAGCAGTTCCGATGGACAGGGGGCCTACGAGCAGTACTTC. This translates into CASSSDGQGAYEQYF.